This TCR beta chain was found in a study of early T cells in non-severe SARS-CoV-2 infection. Study summary: Chains were not paired, and sequencing was done on bulk RNA from unsorted whole blood.

Comment on this clonotype: Antigen specificity is unknown.

Trimming removed 0 bases from V and 6 bases from J; junction bases left unmatched: 7. CDR1 is LGHNT, CDR2 FRNRAP, per germline. This CDR3 is built from 16 residues. Tagging with unique molecular identifiers was applied to individual cDNA molecules. TCRdb independently ran MiXCR on the 5' RACE reads; one entry per CDR3 protein. The sample contains 45,000 to 65,000 distinct CDR3 sequences, 10% to 15% of which appear only once. Study-level findings and limits: Reliance on VDJdb matching favored anti-spike CD8 responses; private and CD4 specificities were missed.

The rearrangement links TRBV12-5 to TRBJ2-1, with 8 bases aligning to TRBD2. The source is an adult who was a healthcare worker with PCR-confirmed SARS-CoV-2 infection or an uninfected control (not recorded which). The sequences come from whole blood, collected at baseline. The CDR3 sequence: CASGLVVAGGRNEQFF. CDR3 nucleotides: TGTGCTAGTGGTTTGGTGGTGGCGGGAGGTCGCAATGAGCAGTTCTTC.